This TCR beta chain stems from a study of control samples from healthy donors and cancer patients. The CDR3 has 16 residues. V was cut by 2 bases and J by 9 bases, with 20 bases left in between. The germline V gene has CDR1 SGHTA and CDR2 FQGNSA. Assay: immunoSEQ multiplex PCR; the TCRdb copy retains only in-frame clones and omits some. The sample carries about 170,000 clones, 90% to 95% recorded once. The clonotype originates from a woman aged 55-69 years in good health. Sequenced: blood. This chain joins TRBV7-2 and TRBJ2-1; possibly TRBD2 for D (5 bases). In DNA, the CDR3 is TGTGCCAGCAGCTTATTAGGCGCTCCATCAGGAGGTGAGCAGTTCTTC. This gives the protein CASSLLGAPSGGEQFF.